These 25 T cell receptor beta chains share one sample of origin, sequenced in a study of cytomegalovirus exposure and HLA in healthy donors. Use of 60 Vbeta and 13 Jbeta primers characterized the PCR. Measured with immunoSEQ multiplex PCR; TCRdb has only the in-frame clones, and not every one. The table records under 200,000 clones, 80% to 85% of them present only once. Source material: PBMCs. These receptors all come from a male donor in good health and CMV-seropositive.

The chain is built from TRBV10-1 and TRBJ1-3; no clear D gene. CDR1 is WNHNN, CDR2 SYGVQD, per germline (reference sequence). V was cut by 6 bases and J by 0 bases, with 9 bases left in between. The CDR3 has 14 amino acids. Here the CDR3 reads CASSPGTSGNTIYF. The CDR3 nucleotides read TGCGCCAGCAGCCCGGGAACCTCTGGAAACACCATATATTTT.

The chain has TRBV5-1 and TRBJ2-1, with 10 nucleotides matching TRBD2. The CDR3 spans 15 residues. The germline V gene has CDR1 SGHRS and CDR2 YFSETQ. J lost 7 bases, V lost 4 bases, and 8 bases had no gene match. CDR3 DNA: TGCGCCAGCAGCACCGGGACTAGCGCGTTTAATGAGCAGTTCTTC. It is translated as CASSTGTSAFNEQFF.

The CDR3 region is CASRRQTSRDEQFF. As DNA, the CDR3 is TGTGCCAGCAGGCGTCAGACTAGCCGGGATGAGCAGTTCTTC. The chain carries TRBV5-4 and TRBJ2-1; 7 bases align to TRBD2. This CDR3 spans 14 amino acids. The junction had 10 bases not matched to a gene; V was cut back by 5 bases and J by 8 bases. Per germline, CDR1 SGHNT and CDR2 YYREEE (reference sequence).

The V call is TRBV5-6, the J call TRBJ2-3; D is undetermined. The germline V and J ends were trimmed by 7 bases and 3 bases, with 6 bases remaining between them. The CDR3 runs to 11 residues. The V gene's germline CDR1 is SGHDT and CDR2 YYEEEE. The CDR3 protein is CASGRTDTQYF. DNA for the CDR3: TGTGCCAGCGGCAGGACAGATACGCAGTATTTT.

The V and J genes are TRBV5-8 and TRBJ2-3, with 10 bases lining up with TRBD2. The J segment lost 3 bases and the V segment lost 0 bases, leaving 7 bases of the junction unmatched. The germline CDR1 and CDR2 sequences are SGHTS and YDEGEE. The CDR3 has 17 residues. The CDR3 is CASSLGVTSGSTDTQYF. The CDR3 DNA reads as TGTGCCAGCAGCTTGGGGGTGACTAGCGGGTCTACAGATACGCAGTATTTT.

V gene TRBV9 combines with J gene TRBJ1-1; 9 nucleotides line up with TRBD1. Looked up from germline, CDR1 is SGDLS and CDR2 is YYNGEE. The V gene end was trimmed by 0 bases and the J gene end by 2 bases; junction bases not matched to a gene: 8. The CDR3 is 17 residues long. The CDR3 protein is CASSVDPTDRGNTEAFF. The DNA of the CDR3 is TGTGCCAGCAGCGTAGACCCCACGGACAGGGGAAACACTGAAGCTTTCTTT. The full variable domain, its missing parts supplied by reference TRBV9 and TRBJ1-1, is DSGVTQTPKHLITATGQRVTLRCSPRSGDLSVYWYQQSLDQGLQFLIQYYNGEERAKGNILERFSAQQFPDLHSELNLSSLELGDSALYFCASSVDPTDRGNTEAFFGQGTRLTVV.

V gene TRBV12-5 combines with J gene TRBJ2-2; a possible D gene is TRBD1 (5 bases). There are 13 residues in the CDR3. The germline gives CDR1 LGHNT, CDR2 FRNRAP. Trimming left V 5 bases short and J 5 bases short, with 9 bases between. The CDR3 spells CASGQGVTGELFF. The CDR3 DNA follows: TGTGCTAGTGGTCAAGGGGTAACCGGGGAGCTGTTTTTT.

V gene TRBV7-2 combines with J gene TRBJ2-1; D unclear. Trimming removed 0 bases at V and 2 bases at J, with 11 bases between. From germline, CDR1 is SGHTA and CDR2 FQGNSA. The CDR3 contains 16 residues. CDR3: CASSLAAGSTYNEQFF. Here the CDR3 DNA reads TGTGCCAGCAGCTTAGCGGCCGGGTCCACCTACAATGAGCAGTTCTTC.

V and J are TRBV4-1 and TRBJ1-5, with TRBD1 matching 7 bases. Germline lookup yields CDR1 MGHRA and CDR2 YSYEKL. The CDR3 is 15 residues long. After removal of 0 bases from V and 7 bases from J, the junction contained 6 bases not matched to a gene. The CDR3 sequence: CASSQEETGIQPQHF. Here the CDR3 DNA reads TGCGCCAGCAGCCAAGAAGAGACAGGGATCCAGCCCCAGCATTTT.

This clone came up a few times. The genes are TRBV7-2 and TRBJ1-2; TRBD1 aligns across 7 bases. After removal of 5 bases from V and 8 bases from J, the junction contained 8 bases not matched to a gene. Germline V gene sequence: CDR1 SGHTA, CDR2 FQGNSA. This CDR3 region has 13 residues. This CDR3 is CASSRPGGSGYTF. The CDR3, as DNA: TGTGCCAGCAGCCGGCCAGGGGGAAGCGGCTACACCTTC.

This chain connects TRBV4-3 to TRBJ1-3; 7 bases match TRBD1. V lost 1 base, J lost 3 bases, and 6 bases stayed unmatched. This CDR3 is 16 amino acids long. The germline V gene encodes CDR1 LGHNA and CDR2 YSLEER. CDR3 DNA: TGCGCCAGCAGCCAAGGACTTAACAGGGGTGGAAACACCATATATTTT. It is translated as CASSQGLNRGGNTIYF.

Only one count was recorded for this clone. This sequence joins TRBV7-9 and TRBJ1-4; 8 bases line up with TRBD1. V was pared by 5 bases and J by 0 bases, with 14 bases of the junction left unmatched. Per the germline V gene, CDR1 is SEHNR and CDR2 is FQNEAQ (reference sequence). The CDR3 contains 19 residues. The CDR3 reads CASSRKIGTGGATNEKLFF. The CDR3, as DNA: TGTGCCAGCAGCCGGAAAATCGGGACAGGCGGGGCAACTAATGAAAAACTGTTTTTT.

The chain is built from TRBV19 and TRBJ1-5; D may be TRBD1 (6 bases). This CDR3 has 13 residues. V was pared by 10 bases and J by 1 base, with 11 bases between. Germline V lookup: CDR1 LNHDA, CDR2 SQIVND (reference sequence). CDR3 sequence reads: CATRTVSNQPQHF. As DNA, the CDR3 is TGTGCCACCCGGACAGTGAGCAATCAGCCCCAGCATTTT.

This chain uses TRBV30 with TRBJ2-1; D unclear. CDR1 is GTSNPN and CDR2 is SVGIG in the germline V gene (reference sequence). V was cut by 6 bases and J by 0 bases, with 12 bases left in between. There are 14 residues in the CDR3. Written as DNA, the CDR3 is TGTGCCTGCCCCATGGCTAGCTCCTACAATGAGCAGTTCTTC. Protein product: CACPMASSYNEQFF.

This clone was detected a few times. The V and J genes are TRBV7-8 and TRBJ2-1; D is possibly TRBD2 (5 bases). The CDR3 loop spans 13 amino acids. With 3 bases removed from V and 8 bases from J, the gap between germline ends came to 11 bases. Per germline, CDR1 SGHVS and CDR2 FQNEAQ. In nucleotides, the CDR3 is TGTGCCAGCAGCTTGAGCCCCGGGGATGAGCAGTTCTTC. Residues: CASSLSPGDEQFF.

Concerning this clone: At the DNA level, this CDR3 is encoded by other sequences in the same sample as well. This sequence joins TRBV27 and TRBJ2-7; weak D call: TRBD1 (6 bases). Trimming left V 4 bases short and J 0 bases short, with 13 bases between. Germline lookup yields CDR1 MNHEY and CDR2 SMNVEV (reference sequence). This CDR3 has 15 amino acids. CDR3 loop: CASSYKGHSSYEQYF. DNA for the CDR3: TGTGCCAGCAGTTATAAGGGACACTCCTCCTACGAGCAGTACTTC.

The gene calls are TRBV6-1 and TRBJ2-5, with TRBD2 identical over 8 bases. Germline-derived CDR1 and CDR2 are MNHNS and SASEGT. CDR3 size: 13 residues. With V trimmed by 5 bases and J by 5 bases, 4 bases remained unmatched. CDR3 region: CASSFTGGETQYF. CDR3 in DNA: TGTGCCAGCAGTTTCACGGGAGGGGAGACCCAGTACTTC.

The chain is built from TRBV19 and TRBJ1-2, with TRBD1 matching over 7 bases. Trimming removed 7 bases from V and 2 bases from J; junction bases left unmatched: 1. Germline V CDR1 and CDR2: LNHDA, SQIVND (reference sequence). The CDR3 totals 12 residues. In DNA, the CDR3 is TGTGCCAGTACGGACAGGAACTATGGCTACACCTTC. Encoded protein: CASTDRNYGYTF.

This chain joins TRBV27 and TRBJ2-2; tentative D call: TRBD2 (5 bases). This CDR3 comprises 16 residues. Germline V lookup: CDR1 MNHEY, CDR2 SMNVEV (reference sequence). Trimming removed 3 bases from V and 3 bases from J, with 14 bases in between. The CDR3 DNA sequence: TGTGCCAGCAGTTTCTCGGGTGGGCGGGACACCGGGGAGCTGTTTTTT. Translating it yields CASSFSGGRDTGELFF.

V is TRBV5-6 and J is TRBJ1-2; D is unresolved. CDR1 is SGHDT, CDR2 YYEEEE, per germline. The CDR3 consists of 14 residues. V was pared by 4 bases and J by 2 bases, with 12 bases between. DNA for the CDR3: TGTGCCAGCAGCCGAGAAACAGTAAACTATGGCTACACCTTC. This translates into CASSRETVNYGYTF.

The gene calls are TRBV5-6 and TRBJ1-3; D possibly corresponds to TRBD1 (6 bases). Germline CDR1 and CDR2: SGHDT and YYEEEE. This CDR3 has 17 residues. Deletions cut 3 bases from V and 0 bases from J, with 16 bases between. The CDR3 loop reads CASSWGGTSGSGNTIYF. CDR3 bases: TGTGCCAGCAGCTGGGGGGGGACATCCGGCTCTGGAAACACCATATATTTT.

The genes are TRBV10-1 and TRBJ2-7; 9 positions agree with TRBD1. The CDR3 spans 14 residues. CDR1 WNHNN and CDR2 SYGVQD come from the germline V gene (reference sequence). The junction had 3 bases not matched to a gene; V was cut back by 4 bases and J by 2 bases. CDR3 protein: CASSGTGAPYEQYF. The CDR3 DNA reads as TGCGCCAGCAGTGGGACAGGGGCCCCCTACGAGCAGTACTTC.

This clone appeared a single time. This rearrangement joins TRBV5-4 to TRBJ2-5; 7 positions match TRBD2. This CDR3 contains 16 residues. V shed 3 bases and J 5 bases; nucleotides not matched to a gene: 13. Germline loops: CDR1 SGHNT, CDR2 YYREEE (reference sequence). CDR3 coding DNA: TGTGCCAGCAGCTGGGGGAGGGCGACTGGTGGGGAGACCCAGTACTTC. Translation: CASSWGRATGGETQYF.

This clone was counted once. The genes are TRBV5-4 and TRBJ2-5; tentatively, D is TRBD2 (7 bases). The CDR3 has 14 residues. V lost 4 bases, J lost 6 bases, and 16 bases lay in between. Germline V gene data show CDR1 as SGHNT and CDR2 as YYREEE (reference sequence). The CDR3 DNA is TGTGCCAGCAGCCTGGGGGGGGGCCCAAAGACCCAGTACTTC. Its translation: CASSLGGGPKTQYF.

CDR3 coding DNA: TGTGCCAGCTCACCACAGGGACAGGAGGGTAATTCACCCCTCCACTTT. As protein: CASSPQGQEGNSPLHF. The chain carries TRBV18 and TRBJ1-6, with 8 nucleotides matching TRBD1. Germline loops: CDR1 KGHSH, CDR2 LQKENI. The CDR3 has 16 amino acids. Losses at the gene ends were 1 base for V and 6 bases for J; bases not matched to a gene: 5.